This T cell receptor beta chain was sequenced for a study of identical twins. Using its own MiXCR run on the 5' RACE reads, TCRdb lists one record per CDR3 protein. This sample has around 300,000 distinct CDR3 sequences, with about 8.9% found just once. The same sample was also studied in work on yellow fever vaccine responses in identical twins.

The specimen was memory (CD45RO+) T cells sorted from blood. The TCR sequence derives from a woman aged 18-30 years in good health.

The CDR3 here is CASSKIAGAGTDTQYF. CDR3 coding DNA: TGTGCCAGCAGTAAGATAGCGGGGGCCGGCACAGATACGCAGTATTTT. This chain connects TRBV6-2 or TRBV6-3 to TRBJ2-3; 9 positions agree with TRBD2. The CDR3 totals 16 residues. V dropped 5 bases and J dropped 1; count of bases not matched to a gene: 7. CDR1 MNHEY and CDR2 SVGEGT come from the germline V gene.